Below are 20 T cell receptor beta chains sequenced from a single sample in a study of T cell responses to AZD1222 COVID-19 vaccine. This table comes from immunoSEQ multiplex PCR, and its TCRdb copy is limited to in-frame clones, with some not included. This sample yields more than 100,000 clones, of which roughly 91% are seen a single time; over 40% belongs to the top ten. This sample comprised peripheral blood, obtained on day 0 of AZD1222 vaccination. The receptors derive from an adult in good health.

The chain carries TRBV7-6 and TRBJ1-4; D is ambiguous. This CDR3 is 8 amino acids long. V lost 10 bases and J 15 bases, leaving 9 bases between the germline ends. Germline-derived CDR1 and CDR2 are SGHVS and FNYEAQ. The CDR3 DNA is TGTGCCAACCTCCTTGTGTTTTTT. It yields the protein CANLLVFF.

V and J are TRBV4-3 and TRBJ1-3, with 7 positions matching TRBD1. From germline, CDR1 is LGHNA and CDR2 YSLEER. CDR3 length: 16 residues. V lost 0 bases and J lost 4; bases outside the gene matches: 6. CDR3 amino acids: CASSQELGTVGNTIYF. CDR3 nucleotides: TGCGCCAGCAGCCAAGAACTCGGGACAGTGGGAAACACCATATATTTT.

This clone was counted once. The J gene is TRBJ2-1, the V gene TRBV2; the D is unclear. Looked up from germline, CDR1 is SNHLY and CDR2 is FYNNEI. This CDR3 comprises 14 residues. The V gene lost 4 bases and the J gene lost 10 bases, with 17 bases spanning the gap. CDR3 in amino acids: CASSAAPLFREQFF. DNA for the CDR3: TGTGCCAGCAGTGCTGCTCCTCTCTTTAGGGAGCAGTTCTTC. Together with reference TRBV2 and TRBJ2-1, the CDR3 gives the full variable domain: EPEVTQTPSHQVTQMGQEVILRCVPISNHLYFYWYRQILGQKVEFLVSFYNNEISEKSEIFDDQFSVERPDGSNFTLKIRSTKLEDSAMYFCASSAAPLFREQFFGPGTRLTVL.

A note on this clone: This same CDR3 is encoded by further DNA sequences in the sample. V is TRBV7-2 and J is TRBJ2-1; D call uncertain. The V gene lost 0 bases and the J gene lost 1 base, with 4 bases spanning the gap. The CDR3 totals 14 residues. Germline V lookup: CDR1 SGHTA, CDR2 FQGNSA. CDR3 DNA: TGTGCCAGCAGCTTAGCAGGATCCTACAATGAGCAGTTCTTC. Its protein product is CASSLAGSYNEQFF.

This clone has only one observation. The V call is TRBV2, the J call TRBJ2-7; D gene unclear. Germline lookup yields CDR1 SNHLY and CDR2 FYNNEI. V was clipped by 6 bases and J by 2 bases, with 8 bases between them. This CDR3 spans 12 amino acids. CDR3 amino acids: CASREQPYEQYF. DNA of the CDR3: TGTGCCAGCAGGGAACAGCCCTACGAGCAGTACTTC.

This clone was recorded only once. V is TRBV19 and J is TRBJ2-3, with D perhaps matching TRBD2 (5 bases). This CDR3 has 13 residues. Per germline, CDR1 LNHDA and CDR2 SQIVND (reference sequence). Between the trimmed V and J ends, which lost 5 bases and 6 bases, there was a span of 12 bases. The DNA for the CDR3 is TGTGCCAGTAGTTCGGGGTGGGCGGATACGCAGTATTTT. Translating gives CASSSGWADTQYF.

The J gene is TRBJ1-1, the V gene TRBV30; D perhaps matches TRBD1 (5 bases). V was trimmed by 4 bases and J by 5 bases, leaving 20 bases between them. The CDR3 consists of 15 residues. Germline V gene data show CDR1 as GTSNPN and CDR2 as SVGIG (reference sequence). This CDR3 is CAWTPGGIFRTEAFF. The CDR3 bases are TGTGCCTGGACCCCTGGGGGTATCTTCAGGACTGAAGCTTTCTTT.

The V and J genes are TRBV18 and TRBJ2-7, with D perhaps TRBD1 (5 bases). Germline CDR1 reads KGHSH; CDR2 reads LQKENI. V was clipped by 4 bases and J by 0 bases, with 16 bases between them. The CDR3 spans 16 residues. The CDR3 sequence: CASSHQGVVPSYEQYF. CDR3 in DNA: TGTGCCAGCTCACATCAAGGGGTAGTGCCCTCCTACGAGCAGTACTTC.

The chain employs TRBV30 and TRBJ1-1, with TRBD1 as a possible D gene (5 bases). CDR1 is GTSNPN and CDR2 is SVGIG in the germline V gene (reference sequence). The CDR3 length is 16 residues. V shed 0 bases and J shed 3 bases, with 17 bases lying between them. CDR3 nucleotides: TGTGCCTGGAGTGTTTGGGCAGGGATCGGTTACACTGAAGCTTTCTTT. Its protein product is CAWSVWAGIGYTEAFF.

The V gene is TRBV19, the J gene TRBJ1-3; D is uncertain. The CDR3 is 14 amino acids. Germline CDR1 LNHDA, CDR2 SQIVND (reference sequence). V was shortened by 3 bases and J by 2 bases, with 8 bases between the two germline ends. CDR3 amino acids: CASSMGGAGNTIYF. The CDR3 coding sequence is TGTGCCAGTAGTATGGGCGGAGCTGGAAACACCATATATTTT.

The CDR3 DNA sequence: TGTGCCAGCAGACCTCCTAGCGGGACAAAGCAGTTCTTC. Translating gives CASRPPSGTKQFF. The chain has TRBV13 and TRBJ2-1; 9 nucleotides match TRBD2. The CDR3 loop spans 13 amino acids. After removal of 6 bases from V and 11 bases from J, the junction contained 8 bases not matched to a gene. Germline V gene lookup returns CDR1 PRHDT and CDR2 FYEKMQ (reference sequence).

CDR3 residues: CATGRGQGLPSSYEQYF. CDR3 coding DNA: TGTGCCACCGGCAGAGGACAGGGGCTCCCTAGCTCCTACGAGCAGTACTTC. The chain has TRBV27 and TRBJ2-7; the match to TRBD1 covers 9 bases. Germline loops: CDR1 MNHEY, CDR2 SMNVEV (reference sequence). Trimming removed 10 bases from V and 0 bases from J; junction bases left unmatched: 16. The CDR3 spans 17 residues.

V and J are TRBV7-9 and TRBJ2-5; weak D call: TRBD2 (5 bases). CDR3 length: 14 residues. In germline, CDR1 is SEHNR, CDR2 FQNEAQ (reference sequence). V was pared by 0 bases and J by 3 bases, with 8 bases between. The chain's CDR3 is CASSLALGKETQYF. The CDR3 DNA sequence: TGTGCCAGCAGCTTAGCGCTCGGGAAAGAGACCCAGTACTTC.

The V call is TRBV5-1, the J call TRBJ2-1; 11 nucleotides match TRBD1. Germline V lookup: CDR1 SGHRS, CDR2 YFSETQ. With 4 bases clipped from V and 7 bases from J, the junction kept 10 bases outside the gene matches. The CDR3 contains 16 residues. The CDR3 sequence: CASSAAPGTGGNEQFF. The CDR3 coding sequence is TGCGCCAGCAGCGCAGCCCCCGGGACAGGGGGGAATGAGCAGTTCTTC.

This clone came up a few times. The chain is built from TRBV7-9 and TRBJ1-1, with 9 bases identical to TRBD1. After removal of 1 base from V and 6 bases from J, the junction contained 15 bases not matched to a gene. The CDR3 sequence is 18 residues long. Germline V CDR1 and CDR2: SEHNR, FQNEAQ (reference sequence). The CDR3 spells CASSLGTRTGVNLAEAFF. CDR3 bases: TGTGCCAGCAGCTTAGGTACTCGGACAGGGGTGAACCTGGCTGAAGCTTTCTTT.

This rearrangement joins TRBV28 to TRBJ1-3; no reliable D call. This CDR3 contains 14 residues. Germline V gene lookup returns CDR1 MDHEN and CDR2 SYDVKM. V lost 2 bases to trimming and J lost 4 bases, with 9 bases between them. The CDR3 spells CASSLHGWGNTIYF. The CDR3 DNA reads as TGTGCCAGCAGTTTACACGGGTGGGGAAACACCATATATTTT.

The chain has TRBV18 and TRBJ2-7, with D possibly matching TRBD2 (5 bases). V dropped 0 bases and J dropped 2 bases, with 8 bases sitting between them. This CDR3 region has 14 residues. Germline V gene lookup returns CDR1 KGHSH and CDR2 LQKENI. The CDR3 reads CASSPPVGAYEQYF. The CDR3 DNA follows: TGTGCCAGCTCACCACCGGTCGGGGCCTACGAGCAGTACTTC.

The rearrangement joins TRBV4-1 to TRBJ2-7; the D gene is possibly TRBD2 (5 bases). V lost 1 base, J lost 2 bases, and 12 bases lay in between. The CDR3 sequence is 15 residues long. From germline, CDR1 is MGHRA and CDR2 YSYEKL. CDR3 loop: CASSQGGSSAYEQYF. The CDR3 nucleotides read TGCGCCAGCAGCCAAGGTGGGAGCTCCGCCTACGAGCAGTACTTC.

This chain connects TRBV6-6 to TRBJ2-7, with a tentative D call TRBD2 (6 bases). Trimming took off 6 bases at V and 3 bases at J, with 9 bases between the two ends. Germline-derived CDR1 and CDR2 are MNHNY and SVGAGI (reference sequence). The CDR3 runs 12 residues. The CDR3 sequence: CASSGGIYEQYF. CDR3 in DNA: TGTGCCAGCAGCGGCGGGATCTACGAGCAGTACTTC.

The rearrangement uses TRBV7-2 and TRBJ2-2; 9 positions agree with TRBD1. Germline assignment: CDR1 SGHTA and CDR2 FQGNSA. This CDR3 has 14 residues. V lost 7 bases, J lost 7 bases, and 7 bases stayed unmatched. CDR3 region: CASTPGQGSGELFF. The CDR3 nucleotides are TGTGCCAGCACCCCCGGACAGGGGAGCGGGGAGCTGTTTTTT. Complete variable domain (other parts from reference TRBV7-2 and TRBJ2-2): GAGVSQSPSNKVTEKGKDVELRCDPISGHTALYWYRQSLGQGLEFLIYFQGNSAPDKSGLPSDRFSAERTGGSVSTLTIQRTQQEDSAVYLCASTPGQGSGELFFGEGSRLTVL.